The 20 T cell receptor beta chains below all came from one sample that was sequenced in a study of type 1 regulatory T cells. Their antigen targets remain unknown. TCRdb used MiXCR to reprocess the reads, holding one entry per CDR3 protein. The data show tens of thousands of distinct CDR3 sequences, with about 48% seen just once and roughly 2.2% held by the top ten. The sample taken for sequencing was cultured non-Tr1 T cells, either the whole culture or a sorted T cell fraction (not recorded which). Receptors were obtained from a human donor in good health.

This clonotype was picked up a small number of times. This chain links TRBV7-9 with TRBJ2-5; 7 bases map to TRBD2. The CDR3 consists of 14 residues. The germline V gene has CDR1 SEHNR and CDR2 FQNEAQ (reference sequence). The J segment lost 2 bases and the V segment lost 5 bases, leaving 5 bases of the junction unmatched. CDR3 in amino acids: CASSLQRGQETQYF. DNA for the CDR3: TGTGCCAGCAGCCTCCAGCGGGGACAAGAGACCCAGTACTTC. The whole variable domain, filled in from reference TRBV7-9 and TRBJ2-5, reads DTGVSQNPRHKITKRGQNVTFRCDPISEHNRLYWYRQTLGQGPEFLTYFQNEAQLEKSRLLSDRFSAERPKGSFSTLEIQRTEQGDSAMYLCASSLQRGQETQYFGPGTRLLVL.

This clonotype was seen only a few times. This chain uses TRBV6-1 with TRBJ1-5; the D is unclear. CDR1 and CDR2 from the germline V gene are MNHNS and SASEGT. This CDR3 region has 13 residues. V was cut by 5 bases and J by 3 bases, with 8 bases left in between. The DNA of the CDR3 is TGTGCCAGCAGTATAGAGTTCAATCAGCCCCAGCATTTT. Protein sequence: CASSIEFNQPQHF.

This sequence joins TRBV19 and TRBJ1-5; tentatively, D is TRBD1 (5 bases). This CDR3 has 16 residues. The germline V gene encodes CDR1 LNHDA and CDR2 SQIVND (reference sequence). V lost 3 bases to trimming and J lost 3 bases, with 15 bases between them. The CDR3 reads CASSISRGGSNQPQHF. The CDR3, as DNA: TGTGCCAGTAGTATTTCTCGGGGGGGGTCCAATCAGCCCCAGCATTTT.

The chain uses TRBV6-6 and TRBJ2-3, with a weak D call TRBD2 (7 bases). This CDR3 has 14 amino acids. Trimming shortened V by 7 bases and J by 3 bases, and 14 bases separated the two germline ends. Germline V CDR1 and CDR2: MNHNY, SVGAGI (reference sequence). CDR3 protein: CASTRGGLTDTQYF. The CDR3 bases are TGTGCCAGCACGAGGGGGGGGCTAACAGATACGCAGTATTTT.

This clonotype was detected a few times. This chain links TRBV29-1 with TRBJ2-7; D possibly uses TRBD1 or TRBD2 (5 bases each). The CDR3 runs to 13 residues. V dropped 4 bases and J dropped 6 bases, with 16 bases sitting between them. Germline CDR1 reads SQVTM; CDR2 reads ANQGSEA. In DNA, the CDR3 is TGCAGCGTTGGACCGGGACGAGATGGCGAGCAGTACTTC. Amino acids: CSVGPGRDGEQYF.

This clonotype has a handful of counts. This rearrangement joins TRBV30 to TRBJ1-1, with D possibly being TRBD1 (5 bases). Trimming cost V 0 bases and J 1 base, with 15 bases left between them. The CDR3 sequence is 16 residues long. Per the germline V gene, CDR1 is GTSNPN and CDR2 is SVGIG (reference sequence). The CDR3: CAWSVSQGLRNTEAFF. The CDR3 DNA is TGTGCCTGGAGTGTAAGTCAGGGCCTGCGGAACACTGAAGCTTTCTTT.

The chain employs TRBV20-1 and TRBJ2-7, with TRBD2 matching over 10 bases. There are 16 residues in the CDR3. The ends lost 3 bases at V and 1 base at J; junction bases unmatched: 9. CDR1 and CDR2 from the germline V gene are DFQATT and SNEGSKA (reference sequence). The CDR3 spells CSARGLSTSGSYEQYF. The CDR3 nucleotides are TGCAGTGCTAGGGGACTCTCGACTAGCGGGTCCTACGAGCAGTACTTC.

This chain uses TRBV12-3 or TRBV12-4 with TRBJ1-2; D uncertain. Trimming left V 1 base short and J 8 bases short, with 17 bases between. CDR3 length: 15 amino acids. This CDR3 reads CASSLGLPGAVGYTF. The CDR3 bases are TGTGCCAGCAGTTTAGGGTTGCCTGGCGCGGTCGGCTACACCTTC.

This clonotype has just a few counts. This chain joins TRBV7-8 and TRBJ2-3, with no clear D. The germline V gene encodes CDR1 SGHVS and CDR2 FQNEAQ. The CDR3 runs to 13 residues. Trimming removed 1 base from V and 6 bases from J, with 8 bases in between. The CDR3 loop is CASSLGRTDTQYF. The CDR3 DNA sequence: TGTGCCAGCAGCTTAGGCAGGACGGATACGCAGTATTTT.

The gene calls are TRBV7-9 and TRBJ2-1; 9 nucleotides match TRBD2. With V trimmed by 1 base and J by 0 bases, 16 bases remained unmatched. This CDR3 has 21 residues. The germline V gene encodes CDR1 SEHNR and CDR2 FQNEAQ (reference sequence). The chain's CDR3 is CASSLEYLAGHASSSYNEQFF. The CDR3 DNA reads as TGTGCCAGCAGCTTAGAGTACCTAGCGGGGCACGCTAGTAGCTCCTACAATGAGCAGTTCTTC. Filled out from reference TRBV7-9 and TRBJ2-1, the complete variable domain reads DTGVSQNPRHKITKRGQNVTFRCDPISEHNRLYWYRQTLGQGPEFLTYFQNEAQLEKSRLLSDRFSAERPKGSFSTLEIQRTEQGDSAMYLCASSLEYLAGHASSSYNEQFFGPGTRLTVL.

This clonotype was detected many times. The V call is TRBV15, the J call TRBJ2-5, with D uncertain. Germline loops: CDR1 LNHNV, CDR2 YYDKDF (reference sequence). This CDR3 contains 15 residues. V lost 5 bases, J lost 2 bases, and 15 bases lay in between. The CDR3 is CATSRDPGQQETQYF. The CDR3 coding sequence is TGTGCCACCAGCCGCGATCCGGGTCAGCAAGAGACCCAGTACTTC.

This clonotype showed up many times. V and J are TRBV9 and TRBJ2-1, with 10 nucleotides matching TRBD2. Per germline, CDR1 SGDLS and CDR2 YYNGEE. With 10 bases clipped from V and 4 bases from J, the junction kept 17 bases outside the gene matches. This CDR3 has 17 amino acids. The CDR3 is CAWQVLQIAGGYNEQFF. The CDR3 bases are TGTGCCTGGCAGGTCTTACAAATAGCGGGGGGATACAATGAGCAGTTCTTC.

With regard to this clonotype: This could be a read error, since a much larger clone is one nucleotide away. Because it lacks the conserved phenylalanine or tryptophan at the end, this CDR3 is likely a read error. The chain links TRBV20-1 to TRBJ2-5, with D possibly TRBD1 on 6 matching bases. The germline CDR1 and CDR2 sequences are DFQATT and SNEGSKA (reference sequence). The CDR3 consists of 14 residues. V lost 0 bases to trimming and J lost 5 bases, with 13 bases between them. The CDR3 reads CSAREAGARETQYL. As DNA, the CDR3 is TGCAGTGCTAGAGAGGCAGGGGCGCGTGAGACCCAGTACTTA.

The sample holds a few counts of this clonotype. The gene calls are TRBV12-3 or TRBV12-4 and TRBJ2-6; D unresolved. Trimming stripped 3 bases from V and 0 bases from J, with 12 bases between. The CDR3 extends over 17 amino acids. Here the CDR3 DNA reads TGTGCCAGCAGTTTGCGGAATCCGAGCTCTGGGGCCAACGTCCTGACTTTC. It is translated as CASSLRNPSSGANVLTF.

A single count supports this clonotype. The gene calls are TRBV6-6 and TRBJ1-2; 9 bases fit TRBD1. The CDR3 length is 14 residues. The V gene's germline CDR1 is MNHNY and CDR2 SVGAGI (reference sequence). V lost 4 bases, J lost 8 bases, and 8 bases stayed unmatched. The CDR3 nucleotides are TGTGCCAGCAGTTCCACAGGGGGCTTCGGAGGCTACACCTTC. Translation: CASSSTGGFGGYTF.

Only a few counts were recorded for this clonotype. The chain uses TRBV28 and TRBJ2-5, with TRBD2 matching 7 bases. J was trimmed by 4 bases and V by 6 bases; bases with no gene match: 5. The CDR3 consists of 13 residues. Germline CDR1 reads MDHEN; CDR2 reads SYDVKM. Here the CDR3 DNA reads TGTGCCAGCAGGCCAGCGGGGCTAGAGACCCAGTACTTC. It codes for CASRPAGLETQYF.

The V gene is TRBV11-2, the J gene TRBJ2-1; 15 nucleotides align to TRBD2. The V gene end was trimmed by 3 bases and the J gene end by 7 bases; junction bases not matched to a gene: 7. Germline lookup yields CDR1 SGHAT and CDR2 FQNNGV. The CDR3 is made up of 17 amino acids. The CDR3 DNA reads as TGTGCCAGCAGCTTTCAAGGGACTAGCGGGGGGAGTAATGAGCAGTTCTTC. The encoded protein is CASSFQGTSGGSNEQFF.

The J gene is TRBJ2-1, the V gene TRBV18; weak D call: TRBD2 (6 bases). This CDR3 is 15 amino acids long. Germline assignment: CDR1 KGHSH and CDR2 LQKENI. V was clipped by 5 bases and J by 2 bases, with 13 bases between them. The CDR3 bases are TGTGCCAGCTCAACAAACCCGGGGGCCTACAATGAGCAGTTCTTC. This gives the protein CASSTNPGAYNEQFF.

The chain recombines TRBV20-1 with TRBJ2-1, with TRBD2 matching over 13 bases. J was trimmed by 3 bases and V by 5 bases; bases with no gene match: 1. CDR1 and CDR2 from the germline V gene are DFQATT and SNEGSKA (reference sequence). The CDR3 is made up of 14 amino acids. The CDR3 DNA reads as TGCAGTGCTCGGACTAGCGGGGGCTACAATGAGCAGTTCTTC. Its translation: CSARTSGGYNEQFF.

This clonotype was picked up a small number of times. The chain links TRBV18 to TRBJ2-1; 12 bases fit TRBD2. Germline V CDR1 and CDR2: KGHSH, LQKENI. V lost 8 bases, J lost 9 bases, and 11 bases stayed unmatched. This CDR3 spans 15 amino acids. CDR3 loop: CASLPPSGGAGEQFF. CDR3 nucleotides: TGTGCCAGCCTCCCGCCTAGCGGGGGGGCCGGTGAGCAGTTCTTC.